Presented here are 26 T cell receptor beta chains from one specimen sequenced in a study of blood T cell repertoires in COVID-19. Clones were read by immunoSEQ multiplex PCR, and TCRdb kept only the in-frame ones, dropping some. The sample has 250,000 or so clones, roughly 91% seen once. Material: PBMCs or T cells enriched from blood (not recorded which). These receptors all come from a middle-aged man who had recovered from COVID-19.

This clone was seen just once. The chain links TRBV6-5 to TRBJ2-7, with 7 positions matching TRBD2. The V gene's germline CDR1 is MNHEY and CDR2 SVGAGI. The CDR3 is 15 amino acids. J lost 2 bases, V lost 6 bases, and 10 bases had no gene match. The CDR3 here is CASRDRLAAPYEQYF. CDR3 bases: TGTGCCAGCAGAGATAGACTAGCCGCTCCCTACGAGCAGTACTTC.

This sequence joins TRBV7-3 and TRBJ2-4, with D perhaps matching TRBD2 (5 bases). This CDR3 has 15 amino acids. CDR1 and CDR2 (germline): SGHTA, FQGTGA. The V and J ends lost 4 bases and 7 bases respectively, with 17 bases between them. CDR3 bases: TGTGCCAGCAGCTCAACGAGGGCCACGGGGAACATTCAGTACTTC. Translation gives CASSSTRATGNIQYF.

This clone was counted between two and nine times. J is TRBJ1-1 and V is TRBV6-5, with D possibly TRBD1 on 6 matching bases. Germline-derived CDR1 and CDR2 are MNHEY and SVGAGI. Trimming cost V 2 bases and J 5 bases, with 15 bases left between them. The CDR3 has 15 amino acids. The CDR3 sequence: CASSYPGGGWTEAFF. The DNA for the CDR3 is TGTGCCAGCAGTTACCCGGGGGGCGGTTGGACTGAAGCTTTCTTT.

V usage is TRBV7-6 and J usage is TRBJ2-3; 11 bases agree with TRBD2. The CDR3 loop spans 18 amino acids. Germline values: CDR1 SGHVS, CDR2 FNYEAQ. Losses at the gene ends were 3 bases for V and 2 bases for J; bases not matched to a gene: 10. The CDR3 loop reads CASSLVTSGSGNTDTQYF. CDR3 nucleotide sequence: TGTGCCAGCAGCTTGGTCACTAGCGGGAGCGGAAACACAGATACGCAGTATTTT.

V and J are TRBV7-3 and TRBJ2-7, with 7 positions matching TRBD1. The CDR3 totals 14 residues. Per the germline V gene, CDR1 is SGHTA and CDR2 is FQGTGA. Germline trimming cut 2 bases from V and 3 bases from J; bases unmatched to any gene: 4. The CDR3 spells CASSLARDSYEQYF. DNA for the CDR3: TGTGCCAGCAGCTTAGCCCGGGACAGCTACGAGCAGTACTTC. Full variable domain (outside the CDR3, taken from reference TRBV7-3 and TRBJ2-7): GAGVSQTPSNKVTEKGKYVELRCDPISGHTALYWYRQSLGQGPEFLIYFQGTGAADDSGLPNDRFFAVRPEGSVSTLKIQRTERGDSAVYLCASSLARDSYEQYFGPGTRLTVT.

The chain uses TRBV4-1 and TRBJ2-2; D might be TRBD2 (6 bases). The CDR3 sequence is 18 residues long. V was cut by 0 bases and J by 5 bases, with 19 bases left in between. Germline V lookup: CDR1 MGHRA, CDR2 YSYEKL. The CDR3: CASSQELAEVPGTGELFF. CDR3 nucleotide sequence: TGCGCCAGCAGCCAAGAATTAGCGGAGGTCCCGGGGACCGGGGAGCTGTTTTTT.

This chain connects TRBV28 to TRBJ1-5, with 9 bases matching TRBD1. This CDR3 has 16 residues. Per germline, CDR1 MDHEN and CDR2 SYDVKM. The junction had 9 bases not matched to a gene; V was cut back by 2 bases and J by 7 bases. The CDR3 sequence: CASSLVQGAAFQPQHF. CDR3 in DNA: TGTGCCAGCAGTTTAGTACAGGGGGCTGCATTCCAGCCCCAGCATTTT.

In nucleotides, the CDR3 is TGTGCCAGCAGCTTAGTAGGCGGGAGGGATCAAGAGACCCAGTACTTC. Its translation is CASSLVGGRDQETQYF. V usage is TRBV11-1 and J usage is TRBJ2-5; 9 bases fit TRBD2. The V gene end was trimmed by 1 base and the J gene end by 2 bases; junction bases not matched to a gene: 5. CDR3 length equals 16 residues. The germline V gene encodes CDR1 SGHAT and CDR2 FQDESV (reference sequence).

The rearrangement links TRBV2 to TRBJ1-5; perhaps TRBD1 as D (5 bases). Germline loops: CDR1 SNHLY, CDR2 FYNNEI. V was clipped by 8 bases and J by 0 bases, with 14 bases between them. CDR3 length equals 15 residues. The CDR3 is CASDNRQISNQPQHF. The CDR3 nucleotides read TGTGCCAGCGATAACCGACAGATTAGCAATCAGCCCCAGCATTTT. Based on the CDR3 plus reference TRBV2 and TRBJ1-5, the full variable domain is EPEVTQTPSHQVTQMGQEVILRCVPISNHLYFYWYRQILGQKVEFLVSFYNNEISEKSEIFDDQFSVERPDGSNFTLKIRSTKLEDSAMYFCASDNRQISNQPQHFGDGTRLSIL.

The chain combines TRBV11-1 with TRBJ2-7; no definite D call. The CDR3 is made up of 13 amino acids. Trimming removed 1 base at V and 6 bases at J, with 10 bases between. The germline V gene has CDR1 SGHAT and CDR2 FQDESV (reference sequence). The chain's CDR3 is CASSLGMGPEQYF. The CDR3 DNA is TGTGCCAGCAGCTTAGGGATGGGCCCCGAGCAGTACTTC.

This rearrangement joins TRBV7-9 to TRBJ2-7; 10 bases line up with TRBD1. Germline V gives CDR1 SEHNR, CDR2 FQNEAQ (reference sequence). This CDR3 comprises 15 residues. V gave up 5 bases and J gave up 4 bases; unmatched junction bases: 8. The CDR3 loop is CASSPPRDRGYEQYF. CDR3 bases: TGTGCCAGCAGCCCCCCCCGGGACAGGGGTTACGAGCAGTACTTC.

V and J are TRBV3-1 (or the pseudogene TRBV3-2) and TRBJ1-3, with 10 bases fitting TRBD1. The CDR3 consists of 17 residues. Germline CDR1 LGHDT, CDR2 YNNKEL (reference sequence). V shed 4 bases and J 0 bases; nucleotides not matched to a gene: 6. DNA for the CDR3: TGTGCCAGCAGCCCCACGGACAGGGGGGCCTCTGGAAACACCATATATTTT. Residues: CASSPTDRGASGNTIYF.

The gene calls are TRBV6-2 or TRBV6-3 and TRBJ1-4, with a possible D match to TRBD1 (5 bases). Trimming took off 0 bases at V and 8 bases at J, with 16 bases between the two ends. CDR1 is MNHEY and CDR2 is SVGEGT in the germline V gene. The CDR3 spans 16 residues. This CDR3 reads CASSYSSTQRQEKLFF. The CDR3 DNA sequence: TGTGCCAGCAGTTACTCTTCAACCCAACGACAGGAAAAACTGTTTTTT.

The chain couples TRBV24-1 to TRBJ2-5; the D is unclear. Germline CDR1 is KGHDR and CDR2 is SFDVKD. V was trimmed by 4 bases and J by 2 bases, leaving 16 bases between them. The CDR3 length is 16 residues. The CDR3: CATSEGRLETQETQYF. In DNA, the CDR3 is TGTGCCACCAGTGAAGGCAGGTTAGAAACTCAAGAGACCCAGTACTTC.

This sequence joins TRBV24-1 and TRBJ1-1, with D possibly being TRBD1 (5 bases). The length of the CDR3 is 14 residues. Germline-derived CDR1 and CDR2 are KGHDR and SFDVKD. Trimming pared 4 bases from V and 0 bases from J, leaving 8 bases between. The CDR3 region is CATSEGPMNTEAFF. DNA of the CDR3: TGTGCCACCAGTGAGGGGCCAATGAACACTGAAGCTTTCTTT.

The V gene is TRBV7-3, the J gene TRBJ2-3; 9 positions match TRBD1. With V trimmed by 0 bases and J by 3 bases, 1 base remained unmatched. Germline-derived CDR1 and CDR2 are SGHTA and FQGTGA. There are 15 residues in the CDR3. The CDR3 region is CASSLTGQGTDTQYF. As DNA, the CDR3 is TGTGCCAGCAGCTTAACCGGACAGGGGACAGATACGCAGTATTTT.

CDR3 protein: CASSKTGQDRGETQYF. In DNA form, the CDR3 reads TGTGCCAGCAGTAAAACGGGACAGGATAGAGGAGAGACCCAGTACTTC. The chain combines TRBV27 with TRBJ2-5, with 8 nucleotides matching TRBD1. The V gene end was trimmed by 5 bases and the J gene end by 4 bases; junction bases not matched to a gene: 12. In germline, CDR1 is MNHEY, CDR2 SMNVEV (reference sequence). This CDR3 region has 16 residues.

The V and J genes are TRBV27 and TRBJ2-1; TRBD2 aligns across 12 bases. In germline, CDR1 is MNHEY, CDR2 SMNVEV (reference sequence). The J segment lost 15 bases and the V segment lost 2 bases, leaving 5 bases of the junction unmatched. This CDR3 spans 13 amino acids. Here the CDR3 reads CASSLGLAGSRFF. Here the CDR3 DNA reads TGTGCCAGCAGTTTAGGACTAGCGGGATCTCGGTTCTTC.

This clone was observed once. This chain uses TRBV19 with TRBJ2-2; 9 bases match TRBD1. The V gene's germline CDR1 is LNHDA and CDR2 SQIVND (reference sequence). Trimming cost V 9 bases and J 0 bases; bases outside gene matches: 8. CDR3 length: 16 residues. The CDR3 DNA follows: TGTGCCAGCCGGACAGGGGCTACATCGAACACCGGGGAGCTGTTTTTT. Its protein product is CASRTGATSNTGELFF.

The CDR3 bases are TGTGCCAGCAGCCCCGGGACAGGGTTTATTCTCGGTGGCTACACCTTC. It encodes CASSPGTGFILGGYTF. J is TRBJ1-2 and V is TRBV9, with 9 bases identical to TRBD1. The CDR3 is 16 residues long. Germline lookup yields CDR1 SGDLS and CDR2 YYNGEE. The ends lost 4 bases at V and 7 bases at J; junction bases unmatched: 14. The variable domain in full, completed from reference TRBV9 and TRBJ1-2, reads DSGVTQTPKHLITATGQRVTLRCSPRSGDLSVYWYQQSLDQGLQFLIQYYNGEERAKGNILERFSAQQFPDLHSELNLSSLELGDSALYFCASSPGTGFILGGYTFGSGTRLTVV.

This clone was found a few times. The genes are TRBV27 and TRBJ1-2; D is unclear. V lost 5 bases and J lost 4, with 20 bases in between. Germline values: CDR1 MNHEY, CDR2 SMNVEV (reference sequence). CDR3 length: 16 amino acids. The CDR3 region is CASSSTPGGVIYGYTF. The DNA for the CDR3 is TGTGCCAGCAGTAGTACCCCGGGTGGAGTGATCTATGGCTACACCTTC.

J is TRBJ1-2 and V is TRBV29-1, with TRBD1 identical over 9 bases. The CDR3 is 15 amino acids. Looked up from germline, CDR1 is SQVTM and CDR2 is ANQGSEA. V shed 6 bases and J 6 bases; nucleotides not matched to a gene: 14. This chain's CDR3 is CSVQKRGTGGHGYTF. As DNA, the CDR3 is TGCAGCGTCCAAAAGAGGGGTACAGGGGGCCATGGCTACACCTTC.

The chain combines TRBV18 with TRBJ1-4, with D possibly being TRBD1 (5 bases). Germline V gives CDR1 KGHSH, CDR2 LQKENI. Trimming took off 3 bases at V and 4 bases at J, with 15 bases between the two ends. The CDR3 sequence is 16 residues long. The CDR3 nucleotides read TGTGCCAGCTCACCCAATCTCCAGGGAAATAATGAAAAACTGTTTTTT. Translating it yields CASSPNLQGNNEKLFF.

The genes are TRBV6-5 and TRBJ1-2; maybe TRBD1 (5 bases). Germline values: CDR1 MNHEY, CDR2 SVGAGI. The CDR3 is 13 amino acids. V lost 6 bases, J lost 8 bases, and 16 bases lay in between. The CDR3 DNA follows: TGTGCCAGCAGCCCGCACAGGCCCCGGGGCTACACCTTC. Translation: CASSPHRPRGYTF.

V and J are TRBV9 and TRBJ2-3; maybe TRBD2 (5 bases). Germline values: CDR1 SGDLS, CDR2 YYNGEE. Trimming shortened V by 0 bases and J by 3 bases, and 11 bases separated the two germline ends. The CDR3 runs to 15 residues. The CDR3 DNA follows: TGTGCCAGCAGCGTAGACCCGAGGGTAACAGATACGCAGTATTTT. The encoded protein is CASSVDPRVTDTQYF. The variable domain in full, completed from reference TRBV9 and TRBJ2-3, reads DSGVTQTPKHLITATGQRVTLRCSPRSGDLSVYWYQQSLDQGLQFLIQYYNGEERAKGNILERFSAQQFPDLHSELNLSSLELGDSALYFCASSVDPRVTDTQYFGPGTRLTVL.

The chain carries TRBV2 and TRBJ1-1, with 11 positions matching TRBD1. With 11 bases clipped from V and 0 bases from J, the junction kept 5 bases outside the gene matches. This CDR3 spans 14 amino acids. The germline gives CDR1 SNHLY, CDR2 FYNNEI. In nucleotides, the CDR3 is TGTGCCGGAGGACAGGGGGCGATGAACACTGAAGCTTTCTTT. Its protein product is CAGGQGAMNTEAFF.